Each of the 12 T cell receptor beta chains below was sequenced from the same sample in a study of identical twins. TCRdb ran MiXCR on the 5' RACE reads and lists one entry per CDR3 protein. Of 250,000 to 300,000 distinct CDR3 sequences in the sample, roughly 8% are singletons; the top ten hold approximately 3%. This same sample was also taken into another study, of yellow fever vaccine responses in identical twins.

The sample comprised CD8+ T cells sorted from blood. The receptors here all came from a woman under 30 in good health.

CDR3 nucleotides: TGTGCCTACGGGGTCCCGAACACCGGGGAGCTGTTTTTT. This encodes CAYGVPNTGELFF. The chain employs TRBV30 and TRBJ2-2; D is possibly TRBD2 (5 bases). The V and J ends lost 7 bases and 0 bases respectively, with 9 bases between them. Germline CDR1 GTSNPN, CDR2 SVGIG (reference sequence). This CDR3 has 13 amino acids.

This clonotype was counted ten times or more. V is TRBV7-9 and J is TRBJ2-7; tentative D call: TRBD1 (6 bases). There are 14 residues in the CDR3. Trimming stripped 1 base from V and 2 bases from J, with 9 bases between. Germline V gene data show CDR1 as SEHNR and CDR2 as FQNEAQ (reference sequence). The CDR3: CASSLVGQTYEQYF. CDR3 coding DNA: TGTGCCAGCAGCTTAGTCGGACAGACCTACGAGCAGTACTTC.

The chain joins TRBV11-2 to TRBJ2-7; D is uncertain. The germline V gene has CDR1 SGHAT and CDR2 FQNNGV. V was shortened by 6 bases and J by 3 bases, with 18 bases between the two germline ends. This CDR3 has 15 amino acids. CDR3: CASSSTQSTFYEQYF. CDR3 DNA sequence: TGTGCCAGCAGTTCGACACAGTCCACCTTCTACGAGCAGTACTTC.

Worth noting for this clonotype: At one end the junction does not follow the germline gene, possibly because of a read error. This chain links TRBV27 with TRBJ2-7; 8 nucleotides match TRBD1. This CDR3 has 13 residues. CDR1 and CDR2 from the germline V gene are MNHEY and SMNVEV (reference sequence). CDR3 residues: CASGFGQGGEQYF. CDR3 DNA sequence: TGTGCCAGCGGTTTCGGACAGGGCGGCGAGCAGTACTTC.

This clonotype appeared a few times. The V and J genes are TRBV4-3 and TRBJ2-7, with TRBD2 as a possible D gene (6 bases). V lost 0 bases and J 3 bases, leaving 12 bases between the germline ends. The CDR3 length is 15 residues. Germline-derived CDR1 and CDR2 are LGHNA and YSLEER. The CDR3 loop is CASSQDSGTGYEQYF. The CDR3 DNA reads TGCGCCAGCAGCCAAGATTCGGGGACTGGCTACGAGCAGTACTTC.

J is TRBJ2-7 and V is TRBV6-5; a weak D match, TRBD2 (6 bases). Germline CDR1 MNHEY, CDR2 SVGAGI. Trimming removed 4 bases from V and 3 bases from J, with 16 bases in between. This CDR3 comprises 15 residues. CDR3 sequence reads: CASSLRRGWNYEQYF. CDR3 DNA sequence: TGTGCCAGCAGTTTAAGGAGGGGTTGGAACTACGAGCAGTACTTC.

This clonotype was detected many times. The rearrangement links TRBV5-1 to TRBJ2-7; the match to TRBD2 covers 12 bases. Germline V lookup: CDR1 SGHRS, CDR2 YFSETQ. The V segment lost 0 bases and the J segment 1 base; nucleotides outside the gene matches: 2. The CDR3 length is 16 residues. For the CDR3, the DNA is TGCGCCAGCAGCTTGGGACTAGCGGGAGCGTCCTACGAGCAGTACTTC. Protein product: CASSLGLAGASYEQYF.

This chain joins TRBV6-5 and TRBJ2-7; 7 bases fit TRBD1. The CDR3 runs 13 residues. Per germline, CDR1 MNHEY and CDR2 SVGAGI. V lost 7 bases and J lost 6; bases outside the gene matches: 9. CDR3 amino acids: CASNFRDSGEQYF. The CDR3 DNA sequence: TGTGCCAGCAATTTTCGGGACAGCGGCGAGCAGTACTTC.

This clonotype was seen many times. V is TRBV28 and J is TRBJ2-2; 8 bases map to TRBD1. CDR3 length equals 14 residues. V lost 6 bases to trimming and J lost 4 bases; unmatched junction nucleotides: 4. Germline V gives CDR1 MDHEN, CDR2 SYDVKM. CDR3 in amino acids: CASSQGQVTGELFF. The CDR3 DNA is TGTGCCAGCAGCCAGGGACAGGTCACCGGGGAGCTGTTTTTT.

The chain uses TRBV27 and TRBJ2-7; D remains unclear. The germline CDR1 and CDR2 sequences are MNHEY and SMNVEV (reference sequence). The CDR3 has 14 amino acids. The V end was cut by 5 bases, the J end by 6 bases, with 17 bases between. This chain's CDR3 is CASSLTGAASEQYF. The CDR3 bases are TGTGCCAGCAGTCTGACGGGTGCGGCAAGCGAGCAGTACTTC.

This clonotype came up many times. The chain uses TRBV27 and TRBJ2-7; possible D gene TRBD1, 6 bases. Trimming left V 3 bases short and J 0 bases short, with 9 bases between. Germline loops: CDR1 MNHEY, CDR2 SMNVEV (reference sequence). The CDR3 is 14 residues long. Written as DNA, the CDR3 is TGTGCCAGCAGTTTCTCCAGGGGCTCCTACGAGCAGTACTTC. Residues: CASSFSRGSYEQYF.

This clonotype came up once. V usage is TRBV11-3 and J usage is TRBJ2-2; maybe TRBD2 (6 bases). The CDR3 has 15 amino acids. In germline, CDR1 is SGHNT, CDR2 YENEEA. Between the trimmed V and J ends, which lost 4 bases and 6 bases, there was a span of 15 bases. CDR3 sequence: CASSSRAPGAGELFF. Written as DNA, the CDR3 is TGTGCCAGCAGCTCCCGGGCCCCGGGGGCCGGGGAGCTGTTTTTT.